The present entry profiles one T cell receptor beta chain with its context. Here immunoSEQ multiplex PCR was the method, and the copy in TCRdb shows in-frame clones only, minus some. The table records about 400,000 clones, roughly nine tenths of them present only once. Recruits, aged roughly 18 to 89 years, lived in 20 to 30 US areas. Participants had their cohort set by participant-reported clinical history. The data are from a study of blood T cell repertoires in COVID-19. Turning to the study itself: COVID-19 samples from acute and convalescent phases originated in the United States, Italy and Spain. PBMCs, B-cell-depleted T cells, or T cells provided the cDNA or gDNA that made up the material.

The germline V gene has CDR1 LNHDA and CDR2 SQIVND (reference sequence). The junction had 5 bases not matched to a gene; V was cut back by 5 bases and J by 2 bases. The CDR3 runs to 14 residues. This TCR derives from a woman in her thirties who had recovered from COVID-19. This chain links TRBV19 with TRBJ1-2; 7 nucleotides agree with TRBD1. The sequencing input was PBMCs or T cells enriched from blood (not recorded which). The CDR3 spells CASSLRDRNYGYTF. The CDR3 bases are TGTGCCAGTAGTTTGAGGGACAGAAACTATGGCTACACCTTC. Supplemented by reference TRBV19 and TRBJ1-2, the full variable domain reads DGGITQSPKYLFRKEGQNVTLSCEQNLNHDAMYWYRQDPGQGLRLIYYSQIVNDFQKGDIAEGYSVSREKKESFPLTVTSAQKNPTAFYLCASSLRDRNYGYTFGSGTRLTVV.